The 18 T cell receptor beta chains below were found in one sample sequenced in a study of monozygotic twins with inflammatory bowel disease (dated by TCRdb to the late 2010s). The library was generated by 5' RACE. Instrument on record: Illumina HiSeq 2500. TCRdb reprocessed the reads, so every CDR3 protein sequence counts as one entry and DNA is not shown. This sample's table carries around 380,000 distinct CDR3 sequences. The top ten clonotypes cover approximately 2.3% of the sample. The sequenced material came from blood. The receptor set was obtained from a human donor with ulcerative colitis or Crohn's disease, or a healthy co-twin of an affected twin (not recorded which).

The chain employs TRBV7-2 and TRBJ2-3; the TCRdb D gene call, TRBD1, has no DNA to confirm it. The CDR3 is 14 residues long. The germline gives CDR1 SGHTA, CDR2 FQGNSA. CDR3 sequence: CASSRDRGTDTQYF.

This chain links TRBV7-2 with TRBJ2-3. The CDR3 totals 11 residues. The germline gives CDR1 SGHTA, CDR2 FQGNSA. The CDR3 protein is CASGAGDTQYF.

CDR3 region: CASSYASGRLSGELFF. This chain links TRBV6-5 with TRBJ2-2; TCRdb picks TRBD2, but there is no DNA to check that call. The CDR3 covers 16 residues. CDR1 is MNHEY and CDR2 is SVGAGI in the germline V gene.

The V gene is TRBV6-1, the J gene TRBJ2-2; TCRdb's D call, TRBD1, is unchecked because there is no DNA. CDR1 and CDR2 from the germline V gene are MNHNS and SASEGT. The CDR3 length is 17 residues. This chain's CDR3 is CASSQYPLARIPGELFF.

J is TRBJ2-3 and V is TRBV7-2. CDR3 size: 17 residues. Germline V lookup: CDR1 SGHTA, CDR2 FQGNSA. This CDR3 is CASSPDVSLSSTDTQYF.

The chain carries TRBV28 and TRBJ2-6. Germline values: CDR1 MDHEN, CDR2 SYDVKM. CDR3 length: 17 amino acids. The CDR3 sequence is CASSLSRGDSGANVLTF.

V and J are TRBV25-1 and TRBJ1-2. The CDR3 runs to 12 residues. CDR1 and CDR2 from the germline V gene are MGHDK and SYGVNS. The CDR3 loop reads CASSSLGEGYTF.

CDR3 protein: CASSWQGLQPQHF. This rearrangement joins TRBV28 to TRBJ1-5. The length of the CDR3 is 13 residues. The germline V gene has CDR1 MDHEN and CDR2 SYDVKM. Combining the CDR3 with reference TRBV28 and TRBJ1-5 gives the whole variable domain DVKVTQSSRYLVKRTGEKVFLECVQDMDHENMFWYRQDPGLGLRLIYFSYDVKMKEKGDIPEGYSVSREKKERFSLILESASTNQTSMYLCASSWQGLQPQHFGDGTRLSIL.

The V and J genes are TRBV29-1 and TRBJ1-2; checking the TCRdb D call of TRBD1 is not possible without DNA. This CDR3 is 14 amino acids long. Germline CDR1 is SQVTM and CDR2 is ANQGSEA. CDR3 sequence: CSVAPGTGNYGYTF.

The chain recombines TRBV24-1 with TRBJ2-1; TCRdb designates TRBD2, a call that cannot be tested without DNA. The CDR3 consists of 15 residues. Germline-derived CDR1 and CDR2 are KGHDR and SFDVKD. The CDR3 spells CATSSSGRRDNEQFF.

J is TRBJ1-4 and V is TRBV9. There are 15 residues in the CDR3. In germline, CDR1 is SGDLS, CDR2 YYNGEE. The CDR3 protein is CASSQMGSTNEKLFF.

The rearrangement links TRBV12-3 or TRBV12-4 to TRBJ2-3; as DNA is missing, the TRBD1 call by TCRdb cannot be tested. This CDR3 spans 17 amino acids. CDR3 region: CASSYSVGGGRTDTQYF.

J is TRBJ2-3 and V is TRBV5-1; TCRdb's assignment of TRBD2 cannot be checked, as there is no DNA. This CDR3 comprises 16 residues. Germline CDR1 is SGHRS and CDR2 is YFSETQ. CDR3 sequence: CASSLVASGGVDTQYF.

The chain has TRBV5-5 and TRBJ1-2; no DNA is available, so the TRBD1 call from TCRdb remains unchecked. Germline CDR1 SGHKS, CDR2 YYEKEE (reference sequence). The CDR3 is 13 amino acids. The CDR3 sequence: CASSLAGVYGYTF. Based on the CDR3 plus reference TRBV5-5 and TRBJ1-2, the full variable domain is DAGVTQSPTHLIKTRGQQVTLRCSPISGHKSVSWYQQVLGQGPQFIFQYYEKEERGRGNFPDRFSARQFPNYSSELNVNALLLGDSALYLCASSLAGVYGYTFGSGTRLTVV.

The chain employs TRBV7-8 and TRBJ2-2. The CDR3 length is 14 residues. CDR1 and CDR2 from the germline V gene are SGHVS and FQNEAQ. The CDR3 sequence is CASSFAGSTGELFF.

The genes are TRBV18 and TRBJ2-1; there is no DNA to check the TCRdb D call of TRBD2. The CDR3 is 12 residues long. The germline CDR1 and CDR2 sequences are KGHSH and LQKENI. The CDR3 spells CATNAGYDEQIF.

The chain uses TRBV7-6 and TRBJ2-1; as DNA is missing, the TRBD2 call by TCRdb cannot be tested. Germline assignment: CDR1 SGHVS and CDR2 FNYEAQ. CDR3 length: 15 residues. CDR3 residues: CASSLLADPYNEQFF.

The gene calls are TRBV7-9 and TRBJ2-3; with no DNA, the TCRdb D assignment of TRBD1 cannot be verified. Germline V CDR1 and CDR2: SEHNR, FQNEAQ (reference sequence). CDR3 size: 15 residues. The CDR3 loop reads CASSLEAGRADTQYF.